This T cell receptor (beta chain) was obtained from a study of a mutant IDH1 vaccine in newly diagnosed glioma. Across the whole study: Mean patient age was about 44 years; around 62% were male and about 38% female. Therapy received beforehand was radiotherapy, temozolomide, or both, with most patients given both.

Germline V CDR1 and CDR2: MNHNY, SVGAGI (reference sequence). V was trimmed by 0 bases and J by 9 bases, leaving 17 bases between them. This CDR3 has 15 residues. Concerning this clone: The antigen is undetermined.

Time point defined: week 47, end of study. Vaccine doses each comprised 300 ug of mutant IDH1 20-mer peptide, with topical imiquimod. Patients carried new grade 3 or 4 IDH1-mutant astrocytomas lacking nuclear ATRX. The repertoire was sequenced with immunoSEQ multiplex PCR; TCRdb's copy has only in-frame clones and lacks some. The repertoire holds tens of thousands of clones, 70% to 90% seen once, with about 5.7% in the top ten. The chain recombines TRBV6-6 with TRBJ1-1; the D gene is possibly TRBD1 (6 bases). The receptor was derived from a man aged 40-49 years with glioma. The input for sequencing was PBMCs, taken from a glioma patient whose treatment included an IDH1 peptide vaccine. The CDR3 region has the DNA TGTGCCAGCAGTTACTCGTCGAGAGGACAGTTACAAGCTTTCTTT. Its protein product is CASSYSSRGQLQAFF.